This record concerns one T cell receptor (beta chain) sequence. The target antigen is unknown. The method was immunoSEQ multiplex PCR; TCRdb's version includes in-frame clones alone and lacks a portion of them. The repertoire includes under 40,000 clones, about 83% of them detected once, and 12% sits in the top ten. The entry originates in a study of OX40 agonist ivuxolimab in advanced cancers. On the study more broadly: Among those enrolled, mean age was approximately 60 years (range about 23 to 79) and roughly 84% were male.

Findings of the study overall: Partial responders at 0.1-3.0 mg/kg showed near-lowest clonal expansion. It was also the case that some nonresponders had low normalized T-cell clonal expansion. The specificity for antigen of the expanded peripheral T cells was not determined.

The CDR3 has 16 amino acids. The V end lost 4 bases, the J end lost 4 bases, and 19 bases lay between the germline ends. Germline values: CDR1 MGHDK, CDR2 SYGVNS. This material consisted of CD4+ or CD8+ T cells sorted from blood, taken in a trial of the OX40 agonist ivuxolimab. The receptor was isolated from an adult with an advanced solid tumor such as melanoma, head and neck, liver or kidney cancer. V is TRBV25-1 and J is TRBJ1-2; no definite D call. The CDR3 sequence: CASSGRGEGSGYGYTF. The DNA for the CDR3 is TGTGCCAGCAGTGGCCGCGGTGAGGGTTCGGGCTATGGCTACACCTTC.